The 10 T cell receptor beta chains given below trace back to one sample, sequenced in a study of control samples from healthy donors and cancer patients. Produced via immunoSEQ multiplex PCR; TCRdb's table is partial and in-frame only. This sample has 140,000 to 150,000 clones, with around 90% found just once. Material for sequencing was blood. The origin of the receptors is a man aged 25 to 45 in good health.

This chain links TRBV7-8 with TRBJ2-3; no definite D call. The germline gives CDR1 SGHVS, CDR2 FQNEAQ. The V end lost 1 base, the J end lost 6 bases, and 11 bases lay between the germline ends. The CDR3 extends over 14 amino acids. This chain's CDR3 is CASSLGRAGDTQYF. Written as DNA, the CDR3 is TGTGCCAGCAGCTTAGGACGGGCAGGCGATACGCAGTATTTT.

The chain is built from TRBV6-5 and TRBJ1-2; 9 bases are shared with TRBD1. Germline CDR1 is MNHEY and CDR2 is SVGAGI. This CDR3 is 13 amino acids long. After removal of 6 bases from V and 7 bases from J, the junction contained 6 bases not matched to a gene. CDR3 in DNA: TGTGCCAGCAGGCTACAGGGGGCCCTTGGCTACACCTTC. It yields the protein CASRLQGALGYTF.

This clone came up once. The CDR3: CASSHSGHAINYGYTF. The CDR3, as DNA: TGTGCCAGCAGCCACTCGGGACACGCCATTAACTATGGCTACACCTTC. The chain links TRBV9 to TRBJ1-2, with D tentatively TRBD1 (6 bases). CDR3 size: 16 residues. Germline V gives CDR1 SGDLS, CDR2 YYNGEE. V gave up 4 bases and J gave up 1 base, with 17 bases separating them.

The genes are TRBV19 and TRBJ2-5; 7 bases fit TRBD2. V was pared by 8 bases and J by 0 bases, with 3 bases of the junction left unmatched. In germline, CDR1 is LNHDA, CDR2 SQIVND (reference sequence). The length of the CDR3 is 13 residues. The CDR3 loop reads CASAGTNQETQYF. The CDR3 DNA sequence: TGTGCCAGTGCCGGGACTAACCAAGAGACCCAGTACTTC.

The rearrangement joins TRBV6-1 to TRBJ1-2, with unresolved D. The V gene's germline CDR1 is MNHNS and CDR2 SASEGT. Trimming stripped 2 bases from V and 7 bases from J, with 8 bases between. This CDR3 comprises 12 residues. In DNA form, the CDR3 reads TGTGCCAGCAGTGAACGAGGACTTGGCTACACCTTC. Translating it yields CASSERGLGYTF.

The chain couples TRBV19 to TRBJ1-2, with 7 positions matching TRBD1. V was pared by 3 bases and J by 3 bases, with 1 base of the junction left unmatched. Germline V gives CDR1 LNHDA, CDR2 SQIVND (reference sequence). This CDR3 is built from 13 residues. The CDR3 coding sequence is TGTGCCAGTAGTATCCAGGGGGACTATGGCTACACCTTC. Protein product: CASSIQGDYGYTF.

The V and J genes are TRBV6-2 or TRBV6-3 and TRBJ2-2; D remains unclear. Trimming shortened V by 0 bases and J by 6 bases, and 5 bases separated the two germline ends. Looked up from germline, CDR1 is MNHEY and CDR2 is SVGEGT. The CDR3 covers 13 residues. CDR3 DNA sequence: TGTGCCAGCAGTTACTCGTTACCCGGGGAGCTGTTTTTT. Amino acids: CASSYSLPGELFF.

This chain uses TRBV2 with TRBJ1-4; 7 nucleotides agree with TRBD1. V lost 6 bases to trimming and J lost 4 bases; unmatched junction nucleotides: 5. This CDR3 has 14 amino acids. Germline-derived CDR1 and CDR2 are SNHLY and FYNNEI. For the CDR3, the DNA is TGTGCCAGCAGCCCGGGACAGAATAATGAAAAACTGTTTTTT. Translating gives CASSPGQNNEKLFF.

The chain employs TRBV10-3 and TRBJ1-1; maybe TRBD1 (5 bases). V was cut by 11 bases and J by 3 bases, with 16 bases left in between. The germline gives CDR1 ENHRY, CDR2 SYGVKD. This CDR3 spans 13 amino acids. CDR3: CAVHPLGDTEAFF. The CDR3 DNA sequence: TGTGCCGTCCATCCTCTGGGGGACACTGAAGCTTTCTTT.

The gene calls are TRBV10-3 and TRBJ1-1; D gene ambiguous. Trimming pared 4 bases from V and 11 bases from J, leaving 14 bases between. The germline V gene has CDR1 ENHRY and CDR2 SYGVKD. The CDR3 has 12 residues. The CDR3 DNA reads as TGTGCCATCAGTGGGAACGCTATAGGGGCTTTCTTT. This encodes CAISGNAIGAFF.